Below, 13 T cell receptor beta chains from the same sample are listed, as sequenced in a study of beta chain features in type 1 diabetes. Study conclusions and caveats: Shorter TCRB CDR3s, moderately but significantly so, marked every one of the four CD4+ subsets in Type 1 diabetes patients.

All of the isolated RNA was reverse transcribed, so expressed TCRB transcripts were sequenced. The protocol was immunoSEQ multiplex PCR, while the TCRdb copy is restricted to in-frame clones and leaves out a portion. The table lists 640,000 or so clones, over 12% of them singletons. No cognate antigen is known for these TCRs. Sequenced sample: naive CD4+ T cells from blood. Every receptor here comes from a young man with type 1 diabetes.

The chain links TRBV13 to TRBJ2-7; D is perhaps TRBD1 (5 bases). The CDR3 consists of 13 residues. The V end lost 2 bases, the J end lost 2 bases, and 7 bases lay between the germline ends. Germline V gene lookup returns CDR1 PRHDT and CDR2 FYEKMQ (reference sequence). In DNA, the CDR3 is TGTGCCAGCAGCTTAAGACAGACCTACGAGCAGTACTTC. It encodes CASSLRQTYEQYF. The full variable domain, its missing parts supplied by reference TRBV13 and TRBJ2-7, is AAGVIQSPRHLIKEKRETATLKCYPIPRHDTVYWYQQGPGQDPQFLISFYEKMQSDKGSIPDRFSAQQFSDYHSELNMSSLELGDSALYFCASSLRQTYEQYFGPGTRLTVT.

The chain recombines TRBV7-2 with TRBJ2-2, with D possibly matching TRBD2 (6 bases). CDR1 and CDR2 from the germline V gene are SGHTA and FQGNSA. V gave up 2 bases and J gave up 2 bases, with 12 bases separating them. The CDR3 loop spans 16 amino acids. CDR3 in DNA: TGTGCCAGCAGCTTACTCGGACTAATTAACACCGGGGAGCTGTTTTTT. This sequence encodes CASSLLGLINTGELFF. The entire variable domain, with the rest obtained from reference TRBV7-2 and TRBJ2-2, is as follows: GAGVSQSPSNKVTEKGKDVELRCDPISGHTALYWYRQSLGQGLEFLIYFQGNSAPDKSGLPSDRFSAERTGGSVSTLTIQRTQQEDSAVYLCASSLLGLINTGELFFGEGSRLTVL.

This clone came up a few times. This chain uses TRBV5-6 with TRBJ2-3; 8 bases match TRBD2. The CDR3 is made up of 16 amino acids. Losses at the gene ends were 1 base for V and 2 bases for J; bases not matched to a gene: 6. Germline loops: CDR1 SGHDT, CDR2 YYEEEE. The CDR3 DNA sequence: TGTGCCAGCAGCTTGTTAAGCGGGGGAGCCACAGATACGCAGTATTTT. Encoded protein: CASSLLSGGATDTQYF.

Only a few counts were recorded for this clone. The chain joins TRBV6-5 to TRBJ2-7; 7 bases are a match to TRBD1. J was trimmed by 3 bases and V by 6 bases; bases with no gene match: 2. The CDR3 length is 12 residues. Germline assignment: CDR1 MNHEY and CDR2 SVGAGI. The CDR3 DNA reads as TGTGCCAGCAGAAACAGGGGCTACGAGCAGTACTTC. Amino acid sequence: CASRNRGYEQYF.

This clone was counted between two and nine times. The chain is built from TRBV5-8 and TRBJ1-5, with D hard to call. Germline assignment: CDR1 SGHTS and CDR2 YDEGEE. The CDR3 is made up of 14 amino acids. V lost 0 bases and J lost 4, with 8 bases in between. The CDR3 here is CASSLERENQPQHF. In DNA form, the CDR3 reads TGTGCCAGCAGCTTGGAACGGGAAAATCAGCCCCAGCATTTT.

The sample holds a few counts of this clone. The V and J genes are TRBV28 and TRBJ2-1; no reliable D call. V dropped 6 bases and J dropped 5 bases, with 8 bases sitting between them. Germline V gene data show CDR1 as MDHEN and CDR2 as SYDVKM. This CDR3 has 12 residues. The CDR3 loop reads CASRSGHNEQFF. The CDR3 region has the DNA TGTGCCAGCAGGTCCGGTCACAATGAGCAGTTCTTC. The whole variable domain, filled in from reference TRBV28 and TRBJ2-1, reads DVKVTQSSRYLVKRTGEKVFLECVQDMDHENMFWYRQDPGLGLRLIYFSYDVKMKEKGDIPEGYSVSREKKERFSLILESASTNQTSMYLCASRSGHNEQFFGPGTRLTVL.

This clone was detected only a few times. The rearrangement uses TRBV28 and TRBJ2-1; TRBD2 agrees at 8 bases. The CDR3 has 15 residues. The germline V gene encodes CDR1 MDHEN and CDR2 SYDVKM. Germline trimming cut 6 bases from V and 2 bases from J; bases unmatched to any gene: 6. The CDR3: CASRIGGAAYNEQFF. The CDR3 nucleotides are TGTGCCAGCAGAATCGGGGGGGCCGCCTACAATGAGCAGTTCTTC.

The V call is TRBV6-5, the J call TRBJ1-2; D might be TRBD1 (6 bases). The germline gives CDR1 MNHEY, CDR2 SVGAGI. V lost 10 bases to trimming and J lost 4 bases, with 10 bases between them. This CDR3 region has 11 residues. CDR3 coding DNA: TGTGCCATCCGGGACACCTATGGCTACACCTTC. Encoded protein: CAIRDTYGYTF.

This clone was recorded a few times. This chain connects TRBV28 to TRBJ2-5, with D unclear. In germline, CDR1 is MDHEN, CDR2 SYDVKM. The CDR3 loop spans 15 amino acids. The V end lost 6 bases, the J end lost 3 bases, and 17 bases lay between the germline ends. Here the CDR3 DNA reads TGTGCCAGCAGCCCCTTCCGGGTCAACGAAGAGACCCAGTACTTC. Its translation is CASSPFRVNEETQYF.

The chain has TRBV29-1 and TRBJ2-5; the D call may be TRBD1 or TRBD2 (5 bases each). CDR3 size: 12 residues. Per the germline V gene, CDR1 is SQVTM and CDR2 is ANQGSEA. V lost 7 bases to trimming and J lost 5 bases, with 14 bases between them. The CDR3 nucleotides are TGCAGCGCTCTCCGGGGACCCGAGACCCAGTACTTC. It yields the protein CSALRGPETQYF.

Only a few counts were recorded for this clone. V gene TRBV30 combines with J gene TRBJ1-4; D may be TRBD1 (6 bases). The CDR3 has 14 amino acids. Trimming stripped 2 bases from V and 3 bases from J, with 10 bases between. Germline V gene lookup returns CDR1 GTSNPN and CDR2 SVGIG (reference sequence). The CDR3 sequence: CAWSTGLANEKLFF. The DNA for the CDR3 is TGTGCCTGGAGTACAGGGTTGGCTAATGAAAAACTGTTTTTT.

Only a few counts were recorded for this clone. The chain links TRBV29-1 to TRBJ2-2; TRBD1 aligns across 11 bases. This CDR3 contains 15 residues. The germline gives CDR1 SQVTM, CDR2 ANQGSEA. The V and J ends lost 7 bases and 6 bases, in that order; junction bases with no gene match: 10. The CDR3 sequence: CSANQGQGDSGELFF. CDR3 coding DNA: TGCAGCGCCAACCAGGGACAGGGGGACTCCGGGGAGCTGTTTTTT.

This clone was picked up a small number of times. The rearrangement joins TRBV6-5 to TRBJ2-5; the D gene is possibly TRBD2 (5 bases). V lost 8 bases and J lost 5, with 21 bases in between. Germline V gene data show CDR1 as MNHEY and CDR2 as SVGAGI. The CDR3 loop spans 15 amino acids. The CDR3 here is CASSKGLAGVETQYF. CDR3 nucleotide sequence: TGTGCCAGCTCCAAAGGGCTAGCTGGGGTGGAGACCCAGTACTTC.